This TCR beta chain was sequenced in a study of shared T cell receptors in the human thymus. This CDR3 region has 15 residues. In germline, CDR1 is MNHNS, CDR2 SASEGT. V dropped 7 bases and J dropped 3; count of bases not matched to a gene: 4. The assay was immunoSEQ multiplex PCR, and TCRdb's table has in-frame clones only and misses some. This table has under 700,000 clones, approximately 80% appearing once. The sample also formed part of further work on human thymus T cells. That work states: Corrective cardiac surgery supplied the resected thymus tissue.

The clonotype was recovered from a boy under two years old with a congenital heart defect. The rearrangement joins TRBV6-1 to TRBJ2-7; 15 bases are a match to TRBD2. The specimen was thymocytes. The CDR3 DNA is TGTGCCAGCATTCTGGGACTAGCGGGAGGCTACGAGCAGTACTTC. This gives the protein CASILGLAGGYEQYF.